Below, 30 T cell receptor beta chains from the same sample are listed, as sequenced in a study of blood T cell repertoires in COVID-19. Sequenced by immunoSEQ multiplex PCR; TCRdb stores in-frame clones only, minus some. The data hold about 50,000 clones, with 88% observed a single time. Material: peripheral blood. The receptors stem from a human donor with active COVID-19. The donor label of this sample is uncertain.

This rearrangement joins TRBV11-2 to TRBJ1-2; TRBD1 agrees at 7 bases. V shed 5 bases, J shed 7 bases, and the junction held 13 bases outside the gene matches. CDR3 size: 15 residues. Germline V gene sequence: CDR1 SGHAT, CDR2 FQNNGV. In DNA, the CDR3 is TGTGCCAGCAGCCCAGTATCAGGGGGAATAGGTGGCTACACCTTC. Translating gives CASSPVSGGIGGYTF. Complete variable domain (other parts from reference TRBV11-2 and TRBJ1-2): EAGVAQSPRYKIIEKRQSVAFWCNPISGHATLYWYQQILGQGPKLLIQFQNNGVVDDSQLPKDRFSAERLKGVDSTLKIQPAKLEDSAVYLCASSPVSGGIGGYTFGSGTRLTVV.

This chain uses TRBV27 with TRBJ1-5, with 8 positions matching TRBD1. V gave up 6 bases and J gave up 1 base; unmatched junction bases: 2. CDR1 MNHEY and CDR2 SMNVEV come from the germline V gene (reference sequence). The CDR3 loop spans 14 amino acids. CDR3 coding DNA: TGTGCCAGCAGCCGGACAGGGAGCAATCAGCCCCAGCATTTT. Translating gives CASSRTGSNQPQHF.

The V call is TRBV28, the J call TRBJ2-7; TRBD1 agrees at 9 bases. The germline gives CDR1 MDHEN, CDR2 SYDVKM. This CDR3 has 15 amino acids. V shed 2 bases, J shed 5 bases, and the junction held 7 bases outside the gene matches. In nucleotides, the CDR3 is TGTGCCAGCAGTTTACCGGGACAGGGTCGGGACGAGCAGTACTTC. Translated, it gives CASSLPGQGRDEQYF.

The table lists this clone with a count of one. The chain carries TRBV19 and TRBJ2-7; TRBD1 matches at 8 bases. The ends lost 5 bases at V and 2 bases at J; junction bases unmatched: 5. Per the germline V gene, CDR1 is LNHDA and CDR2 is SQIVND (reference sequence). The CDR3 loop spans 14 amino acids. Written as DNA, the CDR3 is TGTGCCAGTAGTTCGACAGGGGCTGCCTACGAGCAGTACTTC. It encodes CASSSTGAAYEQYF. The variable domain in full, completed from reference TRBV19 and TRBJ2-7, reads DGGITQSPKYLFRKEGQNVTLSCEQNLNHDAMYWYRQDPGQGLRLIYYSQIVNDFQKGDIAEGYSVSREKKESFPLTVTSAQKNPTAFYLCASSSTGAAYEQYFGPGTRLTVT.

The gene calls are TRBV10-3 and TRBJ2-3, with D unclear. Germline V gene sequence: CDR1 ENHRY, CDR2 SYGVKD. Trimming removed 2 bases at V and 4 bases at J, with 13 bases between. CDR3 length: 15 residues. In DNA form, the CDR3 reads TGTGCCATCAGTGAGCCAGGTTTGGTTTCAGATACGCAGTATTTT. Translating it yields CAISEPGLVSDTQYF.

The rearrangement links TRBV2 to TRBJ1-6; D unresolved. Germline lookup yields CDR1 SNHLY and CDR2 FYNNEI. Trimming shortened V by 10 bases and J by 0 bases, and 13 bases separated the two germline ends. This CDR3 has 15 amino acids. In DNA, the CDR3 is TGTGCCAACCGGGAGGCGAGCTCCTATAATTCACCCCTCCACTTT. This sequence encodes CANREASSYNSPLHF.

The chain combines TRBV19 with TRBJ2-3; D gene unclear. The CDR3 covers 13 residues. From germline, CDR1 is LNHDA and CDR2 SQIVND (reference sequence). V lost 6 bases and J lost 0, with 7 bases in between. CDR3 sequence reads: CASRGASTDTQYF. CDR3 in DNA: TGTGCCAGTAGGGGCGCTAGCACAGATACGCAGTATTTT.

V gene TRBV29-1 combines with J gene TRBJ2-1, with 10 bases fitting TRBD2. Losses at the gene ends were 7 bases for V and 4 bases for J; bases not matched to a gene: 10. The CDR3 covers 15 residues. Germline loops: CDR1 SQVTM, CDR2 ANQGSEA. The CDR3 region has the DNA TGCAGCGCAGCGCCCGGACTAGCGGTATACAATGAGCAGTTCTTC. Translating it yields CSAAPGLAVYNEQFF.

The rearrangement links TRBV6-5 to TRBJ2-5; possibly TRBD2 for D (6 bases). This CDR3 has 13 amino acids. Germline V gene sequence: CDR1 MNHEY, CDR2 SVGAGI. Trimming removed 6 bases from V and 7 bases from J, with 15 bases in between. The CDR3 reads CASRWPGGGTQYF. The CDR3 bases are TGTGCCAGCAGGTGGCCTGGGGGAGGGACCCAGTACTTC.

V and J are TRBV10-3 and TRBJ2-1; the match to TRBD1 covers 9 bases. This CDR3 is 14 amino acids long. In germline, CDR1 is ENHRY, CDR2 SYGVKD. The ends lost 6 bases at V and 5 bases at J; junction bases unmatched: 5. In DNA, the CDR3 is TGTGCCATCAGGATGACAGGGGGTGACAATGAGCAGTTCTTC. Translated, it gives CAIRMTGGDNEQFF.

This clone was counted a single time. The CDR3 spells CATSDGTRAFF. In DNA form, the CDR3 reads TGTGCCACCAGTGACGGGACAAGGGCTTTCTTT. This sequence joins TRBV24-1 and TRBJ1-1, with D maybe TRBD1 (6 bases). In germline, CDR1 is KGHDR, CDR2 SFDVKD. The CDR3 extends over 11 amino acids. V gave up 4 bases and J gave up 11 bases, with 10 bases separating them.

The chain uses TRBV28 and TRBJ2-2; unclear D gene. Trimming removed 7 bases at V and 7 bases at J, with 13 bases between. This CDR3 spans 13 amino acids. CDR1 and CDR2 from the germline V gene are MDHEN and SYDVKM. The CDR3 sequence is CASTLRLVGELFF. CDR3 nucleotide sequence: TGTGCCAGCACCCTCCGACTGGTCGGGGAGCTGTTTTTT.

In this sample, this clone turned up once. This chain connects TRBV19 to TRBJ1-1; 7 nucleotides line up with TRBD1. Germline CDR1 reads LNHDA; CDR2 reads SQIVND (reference sequence). V was clipped by 7 bases and J by 4 bases; unmatched bases: 9. The CDR3 length is 14 residues. The CDR3 bases are TGTGCCAGTACCGTGACAGGGATATTCACTGAAGCTTTCTTT. It specifies CASTVTGIFTEAFF.

The V and J genes are TRBV28 and TRBJ1-5; 7 bases align to TRBD1. This CDR3 comprises 16 residues. Germline CDR1 and CDR2: MDHEN and SYDVKM. Trimming took 4 bases from V and 1 from J; bases not matched to a gene: 7. The CDR3 loop is CASSSPVGQSNQPQHF. The CDR3 DNA sequence: TGTGCCAGCAGTTCCCCCGTGGGACAGAGCAATCAGCCCCAGCATTTT.

The genes are TRBV6-4 and TRBJ1-1, with D possibly being TRBD1 (6 bases). The CDR3 runs 13 residues. Trimming cost V 8 bases and J 4 bases, with 14 bases left between them. Germline V gene sequence: CDR1 MRHNA, CDR2 SNTAGT. CDR3 DNA sequence: TGTGCCAGCCCCGGGAGGGGGGGCACTGAAGCTTTCTTT. Protein: CASPGRGGTEAFF.

The rearrangement joins TRBV5-4 to TRBJ2-2, with TRBD2 matching over 8 bases. This CDR3 contains 17 residues. The J segment lost 6 bases and the V segment lost 6 bases, leaving 16 bases of the junction unmatched. The germline gives CDR1 SGHNT, CDR2 YYREEE (reference sequence). The CDR3 sequence is CASTRGGSGSHPGELFF. The CDR3, as DNA: TGTGCCAGCACCCGGGGCGGAAGCGGGAGTCATCCCGGGGAGCTGTTTTTT.

The chain employs TRBV6-5 and TRBJ2-1; possible D gene TRBD2, 5 bases. The CDR3 loop spans 15 amino acids. Germline CDR1 MNHEY, CDR2 SVGAGI. The V end lost 7 bases, the J end lost 2 bases, and 15 bases lay between the germline ends. CDR3 bases: TGTGCCAGCAATATTATGAGGGTTACCTACAATGAGCAGTTCTTC. This translates into CASNIMRVTYNEQFF.

This clone appeared once. The chain recombines TRBV18 with TRBJ1-3; D is uncertain. CDR1 and CDR2 from the germline V gene are KGHSH and LQKENI. Between the trimmed V and J ends, which lost 3 bases and 0 bases, there was a span of 12 bases. The CDR3 is 16 amino acids. The CDR3 sequence is CASSPIPGSSGNTIYF. The CDR3 nucleotides are TGTGCCAGCTCACCTATTCCGGGGTCCTCTGGAAACACCATATATTTT.

The CDR3: CASSRLAGNNEQFF. The CDR3 DNA reads TGCGCCAGCAGCCGACTAGCGGGAAACAATGAGCAGTTCTTC. The chain links TRBV4-3 to TRBJ2-1, with 11 bases matching TRBD2. The germline V gene encodes CDR1 LGHNA and CDR2 YSLEER. CDR3 length equals 14 residues. Trimming at V came to 4 bases and at J to 5 bases, leaving 1 base not matched to a gene.

The chain employs TRBV14 and TRBJ2-5, with TRBD2 matching 8 bases. After removal of 0 bases from V and 7 bases from J, the junction contained 13 bases not matched to a gene. CDR3 size: 17 residues. Germline assignment: CDR1 SGHDN and CDR2 FVKESK. The CDR3 DNA reads as TGTGCCAGCAGCCAAGATCCCGGTCGAGCGGGAGACGGGACCCAGTACTTC. Protein sequence: CASSQDPGRAGDGTQYF. Combining the CDR3 with reference TRBV14 and TRBJ2-5 gives the whole variable domain EAGVTQFPSHSVIEKGQTVTLRCDPISGHDNLYWYRRVMGKEIKFLLHFVKESKQDESGMPNNRFLAERTGGTYSTLKVQPAELEDSGVYFCASSQDPGRAGDGTQYFGPGTRLLVL.

The rearrangement uses TRBV7-2 and TRBJ2-7; a possible D gene is TRBD2 (6 bases). V lost 5 bases, J lost 0 bases, and 11 bases lay in between. Germline V lookup: CDR1 SGHTA, CDR2 FQGNSA. This CDR3 has 14 residues. CDR3 coding DNA: TGTGCCAGCAGCGCAGCGGGCAACTCCTACGAGCAGTACTTC. Its protein product is CASSAAGNSYEQYF.

V and J are TRBV11-1 and TRBJ2-5; 9 nucleotides line up with TRBD1. Germline V gives CDR1 SGHAT, CDR2 FQDESV (reference sequence). The trim removed 5 bases at V and 5 bases at J, leaving 9 bases unmatched. The CDR3 totals 15 residues. As DNA, the CDR3 is TGTGCCAGCAGCGACCGGGACAGGGCTTGGGAGACCCAGTACTTC. It specifies CASSDRDRAWETQYF.

This chain links TRBV28 with TRBJ2-6; weak D call: TRBD1 (5 bases). This CDR3 is 15 amino acids long. Germline V gene lookup returns CDR1 MDHEN and CDR2 SYDVKM. V was trimmed by 3 bases and J by 4 bases, leaving 10 bases between them. For the CDR3, the DNA is TGTGCCAGCAGTTTCCAGGGCTACGGGGCCAACGTCCTGACTTTC. This codes for CASSFQGYGANVLTF.

The chain carries TRBV19 and TRBJ1-4; 7 bases map to TRBD1. The CDR3 is 14 residues long. Germline V lookup: CDR1 LNHDA, CDR2 SQIVND (reference sequence). V lost 2 bases, J lost 8 bases, and 5 bases stayed unmatched. The CDR3 DNA reads TGTGCCAGTAGTATAAGGCAGGGGGGCGAAAAACTGTTTTTT. Amino acids: CASSIRQGGEKLFF.

This sequence joins TRBV4-1 and TRBJ1-2, with 7 bases identical to TRBD1. CDR3 length equals 15 residues. J was trimmed by 2 bases and V by 4 bases; bases with no gene match: 7. CDR1 is MGHRA, CDR2 YSYEKL, per germline. The CDR3 reads CASSLRAGGNYGYTF. CDR3 in DNA: TGCGCCAGCAGCCTTAGGGCAGGGGGGAACTATGGCTACACCTTC.

The DNA of the CDR3 is TGCGCCAGCAGCCTTGACAGGAACACTGAAGCTTTCTTT. This sequence encodes CASSLDRNTEAFF. This chain joins TRBV4-3 and TRBJ1-1, with D possibly being TRBD1 (5 bases). V gave up 4 bases and J gave up 1 base, with 7 bases separating them. Germline V gene lookup returns CDR1 LGHNA and CDR2 YSLEER. This CDR3 contains 13 residues.

This chain uses TRBV27 with TRBJ1-1; 10 bases are shared with TRBD1. CDR1 MNHEY and CDR2 SMNVEV come from the germline V gene (reference sequence). V lost 6 bases to trimming and J lost 5 bases; unmatched junction nucleotides: 9. The CDR3 has 15 residues. As DNA, the CDR3 is TGTGCCAGCAGCCCCCTGGGGACAGGGGAAACTGAAGCTTTCTTT. Translation gives CASSPLGTGETEAFF.

V and J are TRBV5-4 and TRBJ1-6; TRBD1 matches 10 bases. Germline V gives CDR1 SGHNT, CDR2 YYREEE (reference sequence). The CDR3 totals 17 residues. Trimming cost V 4 bases and J 0 bases; bases outside gene matches: 4. CDR3 bases: TGTGCCAGCAGCGTCGGACAGGGGGACTCCTATAATTCACCCCTCCACTTT. This codes for CASSVGQGDSYNSPLHF. The full variable domain, with the rest looked up from reference TRBV5-4 and TRBJ1-6, is ETGVTQSPTHLIKTRGQQVTLRCSSQSGHNTVSWYQQALGQGPQFIFQYYREEENGRGNFPPRFSGLQFPNYSSELNVNALELDDSALYLCASSVGQGDSYNSPLHFGNGTRLTVT.

This clone has only one observation. The V gene is TRBV3-1 (or the pseudogene TRBV3-2), the J gene TRBJ2-3; 8 bases line up with TRBD1. Germline values: CDR1 LGHDT, CDR2 YNNKEL (reference sequence). The ends lost 11 bases at V and 2 bases at J; junction bases unmatched: 12. The CDR3 has 15 residues. CDR3 sequence: CADETPGQDTDTQYF. In DNA form, the CDR3 reads TGTGCCGACGAGACCCCGGGACAGGACACAGATACGCAGTATTTT.

V gene TRBV7-9 combines with J gene TRBJ2-1; a possible D gene is TRBD2 (6 bases). The V gene lost 4 bases and the J gene lost 6 bases, with 10 bases spanning the gap. Germline CDR1 is SEHNR and CDR2 is FQNEAQ (reference sequence). The CDR3 has 13 amino acids. Here the CDR3 DNA reads TGTGCCAGCAGCTGGGGGGACCTCAATGAGCAGTTCTTC. Residues: CASSWGDLNEQFF.